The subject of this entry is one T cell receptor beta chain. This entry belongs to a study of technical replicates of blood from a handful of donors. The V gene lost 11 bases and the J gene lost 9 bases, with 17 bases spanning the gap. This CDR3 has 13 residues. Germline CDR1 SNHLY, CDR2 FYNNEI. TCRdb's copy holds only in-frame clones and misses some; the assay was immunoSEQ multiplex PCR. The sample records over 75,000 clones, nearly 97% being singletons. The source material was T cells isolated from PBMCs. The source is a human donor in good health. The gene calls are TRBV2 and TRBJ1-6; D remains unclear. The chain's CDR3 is CAPLGLGGSPLHF. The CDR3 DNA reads TGTGCCCCCCTGGGGTTAGGAGGTTCACCCCTCCACTTT.